A single sample gave rise to the 23 T cell receptor beta chains below, sequenced in a study of Graves' ophthalmopathy and Graves' hyperthyroidism. RNA transcripts provided the template for amplifying TCR beta CDR3 regions. In the first round, RT-PCR was carried out with HTBI primers, and a multiplex PCR formed the second round. TCRdb reanalysed the multiplex PCR reads using MiXCR and keeps one entry per CDR3 protein. The table records about 600,000 distinct CDR3 sequences, about 40% of them present only once. Sequencing was done on a sample of peripheral blood or thyroid tissue (not recorded which). The receptors here all came from an adult man with Graves' hyperthyroidism.

The table lists this clonotype with many counts. This sequence joins TRBV7-3 and TRBJ2-7; weak D call: TRBD2 (5 bases). The CDR3 sequence is 16 residues long. Trimming left V 5 bases short and J 0 bases short, with 17 bases between. Germline V CDR1 and CDR2: SGHTA, FQGTGA. The DNA of the CDR3 is TGTGCCAGCAGCCACTCGGCGGGTGCTAGCTCCTACGAGCAGTACTTC. Translating gives CASSHSAGASSYEQYF. The full variable domain, with the rest looked up from reference TRBV7-3 and TRBJ2-7, is GAGVSQTPSNKVTEKGKYVELRCDPISGHTALYWYRQSLGQGPEFLIYFQGTGAADDSGLPNDRFFAVRPEGSVSTLKIQRTERGDSAVYLCASSHSAGASSYEQYFGPGTRLTVT.

The table lists this clonotype with many counts. The chain is built from TRBV25-1 and TRBJ1-4; no definite D call. V was pared by 6 bases and J by 0 bases, with 11 bases between. CDR3 length equals 15 residues. Germline V gives CDR1 MGHDK, CDR2 SYGVNS. The CDR3 DNA sequence: TGTGCCAGCAGCCTAAACATAGCAACTAATGAAAAACTGTTTTTT. Protein product: CASSLNIATNEKLFF.

Ten or more counts support this clonotype. V and J are TRBV5-1 and TRBJ1-4; 8 bases are a match to TRBD1. CDR1 SGHRS and CDR2 YFSETQ come from the germline V gene. The CDR3 is made up of 15 amino acids. Losses at the gene ends were 4 bases for V and 3 bases for J; bases not matched to a gene: 5. CDR3 nucleotides: TGCGCCAGCAGCCTGGACAGGGCTCCTAATGAAAAACTGTTTTTT. Residues: CASSLDRAPNEKLFF.

The gene calls are TRBV20-1 and TRBJ1-5; D is perhaps TRBD1 (6 bases). The germline V and J ends were trimmed by 0 bases and 4 bases, with 16 bases remaining between them. The length of the CDR3 is 16 residues. CDR1 and CDR2 (germline): DFQATT, SNEGSKA (reference sequence). CDR3 nucleotide sequence: TGCAGTGCTAGAGAGGCAGGGGCAGGCGTTAATCAGCCCCAGCATTTT. Translation gives CSAREAGAGVNQPQHF.

The chain carries TRBV9 and TRBJ2-7; 7 bases line up with TRBD2. This CDR3 has 14 amino acids. CDR1 is SGDLS and CDR2 is YYNGEE in the germline V gene. V shed 1 base and J 2 bases; nucleotides not matched to a gene: 3. Here the CDR3 reads CASSVSSGTYEQYF. The CDR3 region has the DNA TGTGCCAGCAGCGTATCTAGCGGTACCTACGAGCAGTACTTC.

The chain links TRBV7-9 to TRBJ1-2; perhaps TRBD1 as D (6 bases). CDR1 and CDR2 (germline): SEHNR, FQNEAQ (reference sequence). CDR3 length equals 14 residues. Between the trimmed V and J ends, which lost 5 bases and 2 bases, there was a span of 12 bases. The CDR3 sequence: CASSKSGTNYGYTF. The CDR3 DNA follows: TGTGCCAGCAGCAAATCCGGGACAAACTATGGCTACACCTTC.

A word on this clonotype: Germline and junction disagree at one end, which may indicate a read error. The CDR3 DNA reads TGTGCCAGCAGCCTAGGGGGGGCGACTGAAGCTTCCTTT. Encoded protein: CASSLGGATEASF. This chain links TRBV7-2 with TRBJ1-1; TRBD1 might be the D (6 bases). The CDR3 is 13 amino acids. Germline-derived CDR1 and CDR2 are SGHTA and FQGNSA.

This clonotype was picked up a small number of times. Mismatch with germline at one junction end may stem from a read error. The V call is TRBV7-2, the J call TRBJ2-2; 9 positions match TRBD2. Germline V gene data show CDR1 as SGHTA and CDR2 as FQGNSA. The CDR3 totals 16 residues. The CDR3 DNA follows: TGTGCCAGCAGCTTAGCGCAACTAGCGGGCCTCAATGAGCAGTTTTTT. It specifies CASSLAQLAGLNEQFF.

On this clonotype: Germline and junction disagree at one end, which may indicate a read error. The chain couples TRBV7-9 to TRBJ1-2, with D possibly matching TRBD1 (5 bases). CDR3 length: 11 residues. The germline CDR1 and CDR2 sequences are SEHNR and FQNEAQ (reference sequence). The CDR3 DNA follows: TGTGCCAGCAGCCCGGACGGGACGAGCTCCTTC. Encoded protein: CASSPDGTSSF.

The chain has TRBV29-1 and TRBJ1-1; D remains ambiguous. The CDR3 sequence is 13 residues long. Germline assignment: CDR1 SQVTM and CDR2 ANQGSEA. Trimming took 4 bases from V and 0 from J, leaving 9 bases between them. Here the CDR3 DNA reads TGCAGCGTTGTTGTCGGTATGAACACTGAAGCTTTCTTT. Encoded protein: CSVVVGMNTEAFF.

This clonotype has more than one count but fewer than ten. The chain combines TRBV24-1 with TRBJ2-5; D gene unclear. Looked up from germline, CDR1 is KGHDR and CDR2 is SFDVKD. This CDR3 contains 13 residues. V shed 6 bases and J shed 3 bases, with 10 bases lying between them. As DNA, the CDR3 is TGTGCCACCAGTCGGCACGGTGAAGAGACCCAGTACTTC. This gives the protein CATSRHGEETQYF.

The chain has TRBV7-9 and TRBJ2-2; 9 bases are shared with TRBD1. CDR1 is SEHNR and CDR2 is FQNEAQ in the germline V gene (reference sequence). J was trimmed by 6 bases and V by 3 bases; bases with no gene match: 2. This CDR3 comprises 14 residues. As DNA, the CDR3 is TGTGCCAGCAGCTTCCGGGACAGGGCCGGGGAGCTGTTTTTT. This gives the protein CASSFRDRAGELFF.

Only a few counts were recorded for this clonotype. The chain combines TRBV30 with TRBJ1-1, with D unresolved. The V gene's germline CDR1 is GTSNPN and CDR2 SVGIG (reference sequence). This CDR3 comprises 13 residues. Trimming shortened V by 1 base and J by 4 bases, and 10 bases separated the two germline ends. CDR3 bases: TGTGCCTGGAGTGGACACGTCCCCACTGAAGCTTTCTTT. Amino acids: CAWSGHVPTEAFF. The variable domain in full, with the rest retrieved from reference TRBV30 and TRBJ1-1, is SQTIHQWPATLVQPVGSPLSLECTVEGTSNPNLYWYRQAAGRGLQLLFYSVGIGQISSEVPQNLSASRPQDRQFILSSKKLLLSDSGFYLCAWSGHVPTEAFFGQGTRLTVV.

This clonotype has a count of ten or more. This chain joins TRBV7-2 and TRBJ2-2; D is uncertain. CDR1 SGHTA and CDR2 FQGNSA come from the germline V gene. There are 14 residues in the CDR3. V lost 6 bases to trimming and J lost 1 base, with 9 bases between them. The CDR3 region is CASSQGKNTGELFF. The CDR3 nucleotides are TGTGCCAGCAGTCAAGGAAAGAACACCGGGGAGCTGTTTTTT.

A remark on this clonotype: A read error may explain this, as a much larger clone is one base away. The V and J genes are TRBV19 and TRBJ2-7; TRBD2 aligns across 11 bases. The V and J ends lost 5 bases and 2 bases, in that order; junction bases with no gene match: 8. Germline V gene data show CDR1 as LNHDA and CDR2 as SQIVND (reference sequence). The CDR3 is 16 residues long. As DNA, the CDR3 is TGTGCCAGTAGTCTGCGACTAGCGGGGAGCCCCTACGAGCAGTACTTC. Protein: CASSLRLAGSPYEQYF.

The chain couples TRBV11-2 to TRBJ2-5; D is unclear. Trimming took off 5 bases at V and 2 bases at J, with 21 bases between the two ends. CDR3 length: 17 residues. Germline V gene data show CDR1 as SGHAT and CDR2 as FQNNGV. The CDR3, as DNA: TGTGCCAGCAGCCTATTCGGCGGCCGAGGCAGGCAAGAGACCCAGTACTTC. It translates to CASSLFGGRGRQETQYF. Variable domain in full (rest from reference TRBV11-2 and TRBJ2-5): EAGVAQSPRYKIIEKRQSVAFWCNPISGHATLYWYQQILGQGPKLLIQFQNNGVVDDSQLPKDRFSAERLKGVDSTLKIQPAKLEDSAVYLCASSLFGGRGRQETQYFGPGTRLLVL.

V is TRBV7-8 and J is TRBJ1-5; D might be TRBD1 (6 bases). Trimming left V 3 bases short and J 4 bases short, with 13 bases between. Per germline, CDR1 SGHVS and CDR2 FQNEAQ. The CDR3 has 15 amino acids. CDR3 sequence reads: CASSLAGEGNQPQHF. The DNA for the CDR3 is TGTGCCAGCAGCTTGGCAGGGGAAGGGAATCAGCCCCAGCATTTT.

In its sample, this clonotype was seen a few times. The gene calls are TRBV19 and TRBJ1-2; D gene unclear. Looked up from germline, CDR1 is LNHDA and CDR2 is SQIVND (reference sequence). The CDR3 extends over 13 amino acids. V was shortened by 0 bases and J by 2 bases, with 4 bases between the two germline ends. The CDR3 sequence is CASSIETNYGYTF. The CDR3 bases are TGTGCCAGTAGTATAGAAACCAACTATGGCTACACCTTC.

For this clonotype: This could be a read error, since a much larger clone is one nucleotide away. The chain has TRBV7-2 and TRBJ1-2; D unclear. This CDR3 has 11 residues. In germline, CDR1 is SGHTA, CDR2 FQGNSA. Here the CDR3 DNA reads TGTGGCAGCAAGGACAACTATGGCTACACCTTC. This encodes CGSKDNYGYTF.

In its sample, this clonotype was seen many times. This chain links TRBV5-4 with TRBJ2-7; D may be TRBD1 (5 bases). The CDR3 contains 15 residues. Trimming left V 0 bases short and J 2 bases short, with 12 bases between. The germline V gene encodes CDR1 SGHNT and CDR2 YYREEE (reference sequence). CDR3 protein: CASSLASQGTYEQYF. As DNA, the CDR3 is TGTGCCAGCAGCTTGGCGAGCCAGGGCACCTACGAGCAGTACTTC. The whole variable domain, filled in from reference TRBV5-4 and TRBJ2-7, reads ETGVTQSPTHLIKTRGQQVTLRCSSQSGHNTVSWYQQALGQGPQFIFQYYREEENGRGNFPPRFSGLQFPNYSSELNVNALELDDSALYLCASSLASQGTYEQYFGPGTRLTVT.

CDR3 sequence reads: CASSLGGGTSTDTQYF. Here the CDR3 DNA reads TGTGCCAGCAGCTTAGGAGGCGGGACTAGCACAGATACGCAGTATTTT. The chain combines TRBV7-6 with TRBJ2-3; possible D gene TRBD2, 6 bases. The germline gives CDR1 SGHVS, CDR2 FNYEAQ. V gave up 1 base and J gave up 0 bases, with 11 bases separating them. The CDR3 runs 16 residues.

With regard to this clonotype: A much more abundant neighbour one base away suggests this may be a read error. The gene calls are TRBV19 and TRBJ1-4; a weak D match, TRBD1 (5 bases). This CDR3 has 18 amino acids. Trimming took 5 bases from V and 5 from J, leaving 24 bases between them. In germline, CDR1 is LNHDA, CDR2 SQIVND (reference sequence). CDR3 region: CASSPKDTGRSGNEKLFF. The CDR3 coding sequence is TGTGCCAGTAGTCCGAAGGACACCGGGCGGTCCGGGAATGAAAAACTGTTTTTT.

The rearrangement uses TRBV10-3 and TRBJ2-7, with D tentatively TRBD2 (6 bases). The CDR3 consists of 17 residues. Germline V gene sequence: CDR1 ENHRY, CDR2 SYGVKD. Trimming cost V 1 base and J 3 bases, with 19 bases left between them. The DNA of the CDR3 is TGTGCCATCAGTGAGTTATTCCCGTCGGGAGCCATCTACGAGCAGTACTTC. Its translation: CAISELFPSGAIYEQYF.